This T cell receptor beta chain was recorded in a study of radiotherapy plus CTLA-4 blockade in lung cancer. The wider study: Objective response rate was around 20%; disease control rate, around 30%. Study conclusions and caveats: In blood, TCR clones derived from the tumor expanded after radiotherapy plus ipilimumab.

This CDR3 contains 14 residues. V shed 0 bases and J shed 6 bases, with 12 bases lying between them. Germline V gene lookup returns CDR1 SNHLY and CDR2 FYNNEI. The data were produced by immunoSEQ multiplex PCR, yet TCRdb's version contains in-frame clones alone and is incomplete. The sample includes around 95,000 clones, approximately 83% of them seen just once. Remarks on this clone: Its antigen remains unidentified.

The sample consisted of peripheral blood, taken from a patient treated with radiotherapy plus ipilimumab. The chain combines TRBV2 with TRBJ2-7; D might be TRBD2 (6 bases). The sequence came from a human donor with non-small cell lung cancer who had stable disease on radiotherapy plus ipilimumab. This CDR3 reads CASSEALGGGEQYF. Written as DNA, the CDR3 is TGTGCCAGCAGTGAAGCGCTTGGGGGAGGCGAGCAGTACTTC.